These 32 T cell receptor beta chains came from one sample sequenced in a study of shared clonotypes between healthy human individuals. Terminally differentiated effector memory CD45RA+ cells were left out of the naive CD8 fraction, which was CD45RO-negative and positively selected for CCR7. Generated by immunoSEQ multiplex PCR, the TCRdb table keeps only in-frame clones and is missing some. Of 450,000 to 700,000 clones in the sample, around 95% were seen once. Sequenced input: naive CD8+ T cells sorted from blood. The receptors shown here come from a woman aged 30 to 39 in good health.

The V gene is TRBV6-5, the J gene TRBJ2-2; 7 nucleotides match TRBD2. The ends lost 0 bases at V and 3 bases at J; junction bases unmatched: 4. CDR1 and CDR2 (germline): MNHEY, SVGAGI. The CDR3 is made up of 16 amino acids. CDR3 in DNA: TGTGCCAGCAGTTACTCAAGCGGGGAGTACACCGGGGAGCTGTTTTTT. Its protein product is CASSYSSGEYTGELFF.

V is TRBV6-1 and J is TRBJ2-2; tentative D call: TRBD2 (5 bases). The ends were cut back, 2 bases at V and 3 bases at J, with 19 bases in the middle. Per germline, CDR1 MNHNS and CDR2 SASEGT. This CDR3 is built from 18 residues. The CDR3 region is CASSERRRWAPDTGELFF. DNA for the CDR3: TGTGCCAGCAGTGAACGTCGGAGGTGGGCCCCGGACACCGGGGAGCTGTTTTTT.

The chain links TRBV28 to TRBJ2-7; D unclear. The CDR3 runs to 13 residues. Trimming removed 10 bases at V and 0 bases at J, with 13 bases between. Germline values: CDR1 MDHEN, CDR2 SYDVKM. The chain's CDR3 is CATDTGSSYEQYF. As DNA, the CDR3 is TGTGCCACCGACACGGGTAGCTCCTACGAGCAGTACTTC.

A few counts support this clone. The chain combines TRBV9 with TRBJ2-7, with D uncertain. Germline-derived CDR1 and CDR2 are SGDLS and YYNGEE. This CDR3 contains 13 residues. The V and J ends lost 3 bases and 1 base respectively, with 8 bases between them. This CDR3 is CASSEQPSYEQYF. Here the CDR3 DNA reads TGTGCCAGCAGCGAACAGCCTTCCTACGAGCAGTACTTC.

This clone appeared once. V gene TRBV10-3 combines with J gene TRBJ2-7; D is uncertain. V shed 3 bases and J shed 1 base, with 7 bases lying between them. Germline values: CDR1 ENHRY, CDR2 SYGVKD. The CDR3 runs to 13 residues. For the CDR3, the DNA is TGTGCCATCAGTGACGGTACTTCCTACGAGCAGTACTTC. Protein product: CAISDGTSYEQYF.

The genes are TRBV9 and TRBJ2-1, with TRBD2 matching over 11 bases. V shed 0 bases, J shed 5 bases, and the junction held 1 base outside the gene matches. Germline V lookup: CDR1 SGDLS, CDR2 YYNGEE. The CDR3 sequence is 15 residues long. The CDR3 nucleotides read TGTGCCAGCAGCGTAGAACTAGCGGGGGACAATGAGCAGTTCTTC. Translation: CASSVELAGDNEQFF.

The V and J genes are TRBV4-2 and TRBJ2-1; weak D call: TRBD1 (5 bases). Trimming stripped 0 bases from V and 8 bases from J, with 17 bases between. This CDR3 region has 16 residues. Germline CDR1 reads LGHNA; CDR2 reads YNFKEQ. CDR3 amino acids: CASSQEWGRRADEQFF. Here the CDR3 DNA reads TGTGCCAGCAGCCAAGAATGGGGCAGGCGAGCCGATGAGCAGTTCTTC.

The rearrangement links TRBV30 to TRBJ1-3; D not certain. The CDR3 consists of 12 residues. Trimming removed 3 bases from V and 2 bases from J, with 5 bases in between. CDR1 is GTSNPN, CDR2 SVGIG, per germline (reference sequence). The CDR3 loop reads CAWRDPGNTIYF. The CDR3 DNA is TGTGCCTGGAGGGATCCTGGAAACACCATATATTTT.

The chain uses TRBV7-8 and TRBJ2-7, with 8 positions matching TRBD2. This CDR3 region has 14 residues. The germline V gene has CDR1 SGHVS and CDR2 FQNEAQ. After removal of 3 bases from V and 6 bases from J, the junction contained 7 bases not matched to a gene. CDR3 sequence (DNA): TGTGCCAGCAGCTTTGGGACTAGTTCGGGCGAGCAGTACTTC. Its translation is CASSFGTSSGEQYF.

The chain couples TRBV25-1 to TRBJ2-5; the D gene is possibly TRBD1 (6 bases). The V gene's germline CDR1 is MGHDK and CDR2 SYGVNS. Trimming left V 2 bases short and J 0 bases short, with 16 bases between. The CDR3 runs to 17 residues. CDR3 sequence: CASSEALAQGHQETQYF. CDR3 in DNA: TGTGCCAGCAGTGAAGCCCTTGCCCAGGGGCACCAAGAGACCCAGTACTTC.

This chain joins TRBV2 and TRBJ2-7; 7 bases match TRBD2. The CDR3 length is 14 residues. The junction had 6 bases not matched to a gene; V was cut back by 3 bases and J by 4 bases. In germline, CDR1 is SNHLY, CDR2 FYNNEI. CDR3 in amino acids: CASSESGNSYEQYF. For the CDR3, the DNA is TGTGCCAGCAGTGAGAGCGGGAATAGTTACGAGCAGTACTTC.

This clone was seen a single time. The chain has TRBV10-1 and TRBJ1-1; 8 bases map to TRBD1. J gave up 6 bases and V 8 bases, and 8 bases lay outside the gene matches. The V gene's germline CDR1 is WNHNN and CDR2 SYGVQD (reference sequence). This CDR3 comprises 13 residues. The CDR3 loop is CASSGGRTAEAFF. The CDR3 DNA reads as TGCGCCAGCTCAGGGGGCCGGACCGCTGAAGCTTTCTTT.

V usage is TRBV4-2 and J usage is TRBJ2-6; D unresolved. Per germline, CDR1 LGHNA and CDR2 YNFKEQ. The CDR3 extends over 18 amino acids. V was shortened by 1 base and J by 2 bases, with 15 bases between the two germline ends. The DNA for the CDR3 is TGTGCCAGCAGCCAAGCATCCCTGCTTGGGGCTGGGGCCAACGTCCTGACTTTC. This gives the protein CASSQASLLGAGANVLTF.

CDR3 DNA sequence: TGTGCCAGCAGCTTAGGTGTTGACACCACTTACGAGCAGTACTTC. Its translation: CASSLGVDTTYEQYF. The chain employs TRBV7-2 and TRBJ2-7; no definite D call. CDR3 length equals 15 residues. CDR1 is SGHTA and CDR2 is FQGNSA in the germline V gene. V gave up 1 base and J gave up 4 bases, with 14 bases separating them.

This clone was seen only a few times. The chain carries TRBV6-4 and TRBJ1-1; D perhaps matches TRBD1 (5 bases). V lost 6 bases and J lost 9, with 11 bases in between. The CDR3 runs to 11 residues. From germline, CDR1 is MRHNA and CDR2 SNTAGT. The DNA for the CDR3 is TGTGCCAGCAGCCCTCGGGGGAAAGCTTTCTTT. Protein product: CASSPRGKAFF.

This clone has just one count. V and J are TRBV5-6 and TRBJ2-2; TRBD2 might be the D (6 bases). Between the trimmed V and J ends, which lost 2 bases and 4 bases, there was a span of 15 bases. Germline V gene data show CDR1 as SGHDT and CDR2 as YYEEEE. The CDR3 sequence is 16 residues long. The CDR3 DNA reads TGTGCCAGCAGCTTCGGCGGGATTACACCCACCGGGGAGCTGTTTTTT. Its protein is CASSFGGITPTGELFF.

The V gene is TRBV28, the J gene TRBJ2-1, with D possibly TRBD2 on 5 matching bases. The V end was cut by 6 bases, the J end by 0 bases, with 9 bases between. Germline lookup yields CDR1 MDHEN and CDR2 SYDVKM. CDR3 length equals 14 residues. The DNA for the CDR3 is TGTGCCAGCAGACTAGGAGGCTCCTACAATGAGCAGTTCTTC. This translates into CASRLGGSYNEQFF.

V usage is TRBV7-9 and J usage is TRBJ2-4; possible D gene TRBD1, 5 bases. CDR1 and CDR2 from the germline V gene are SEHNR and FQNEAQ (reference sequence). The CDR3 loop spans 17 amino acids. Trimming removed 3 bases from V and 0 bases from J, with 15 bases in between. The chain's CDR3 is CASSFSLTEVAKNIQYF. For the CDR3, the DNA is TGTGCCAGCAGCTTTTCCTTGACAGAAGTAGCCAAAAACATTCAGTACTTC.

The J gene is TRBJ2-7, the V gene TRBV11-2, with 8 bases lining up with TRBD2. This CDR3 region has 15 residues. Germline V gene lookup returns CDR1 SGHAT and CDR2 FQNNGV. After removal of 3 bases from V and 2 bases from J, the junction contained 6 bases not matched to a gene. CDR3 region: CASSFWNGRAYEQYF. The CDR3 DNA reads as TGTGCCAGCAGCTTTTGGAACGGGAGGGCCTACGAGCAGTACTTC. The full variable domain, completed using reference TRBV11-2 and TRBJ2-7, is EAGVAQSPRYKIIEKRQSVAFWCNPISGHATLYWYQQILGQGPKLLIQFQNNGVVDDSQLPKDRFSAERLKGVDSTLKIQPAKLEDSAVYLCASSFWNGRAYEQYFGPGTRLTVT.

This rearrangement joins TRBV4-1 to TRBJ2-7, with unresolved D. Trimming cost V 0 bases and J 1 base, with 13 bases left between them. The germline V gene encodes CDR1 MGHRA and CDR2 YSYEKL. The length of the CDR3 is 16 residues. CDR3 amino acids: CASSQEGAFGSYEQYF. CDR3 sequence (DNA): TGCGCCAGCAGCCAAGAAGGCGCCTTCGGGTCCTACGAGCAGTACTTC.

This clone was picked up one time. V usage is TRBV5-4 and J usage is TRBJ1-3; possible D gene TRBD1, 5 bases. Per the germline V gene, CDR1 is SGHNT and CDR2 is YYREEE (reference sequence). The CDR3 runs 14 residues. V was cut by 3 bases and J by 0 bases, with 7 bases left in between. The CDR3 loop is CASSYGTSGNTIYF. For the CDR3, the DNA is TGTGCCAGCAGCTACGGGACCTCTGGAAACACCATATATTTT.

The chain employs TRBV4-1 and TRBJ2-5; 10 bases align to TRBD2. This CDR3 region has 17 residues. Per the germline V gene, CDR1 is MGHRA and CDR2 is YSYEKL. V lost 0 bases and J lost 2; bases outside the gene matches: 6. Here the CDR3 DNA reads TGCGCCAGCAGCCAAGAGGGCCCACTAGCGGGACAAGAGACCCAGTACTTC. Amino acids: CASSQEGPLAGQETQYF.

The chain joins TRBV13 to TRBJ1-1; D unclear. Trimming left V 5 bases short and J 1 base short, with 11 bases between. Germline values: CDR1 PRHDT, CDR2 FYEKMQ (reference sequence). CDR3 length equals 14 residues. The CDR3 bases are TGTGCCAGCAGCCCAGAACACAGGAACACTGAAGCTTTCTTT. Its protein is CASSPEHRNTEAFF.

V gene TRBV2 combines with J gene TRBJ1-3, with D unresolved. With 8 bases removed from V and 0 bases from J, the gap between germline ends came to 17 bases. The CDR3 length is 16 residues. The germline V gene has CDR1 SNHLY and CDR2 FYNNEI. CDR3 nucleotides: TGTGCCAGCCGACTCCGGACGGGATCCTCTGGAAACACCATATATTTT. It specifies CASRLRTGSSGNTIYF.

The genes are TRBV6-5 and TRBJ2-7; a possible D gene is TRBD2 (5 bases). Looked up from germline, CDR1 is MNHEY and CDR2 is SVGAGI. This CDR3 is built from 16 residues. The V end was cut by 2 bases, the J end by 5 bases, with 19 bases between. The CDR3: CASSYRRWGAQDEQYF. CDR3 coding DNA: TGTGCCAGCAGTTACAGGAGGTGGGGAGCTCAGGACGAGCAGTACTTC.

V usage is TRBV4-1 and J usage is TRBJ2-1; 7 bases agree with TRBD2. Germline V lookup: CDR1 MGHRA, CDR2 YSYEKL. J gave up 9 bases and V 4 bases, and 9 bases lay outside the gene matches. The CDR3 loop spans 14 amino acids. CDR3 sequence (DNA): TGCGCCAGCAGCCTAATTCCATGGGGGGGTGAGCAGTTCTTC. It codes for CASSLIPWGGEQFF.

The rearrangement links TRBV4-1 to TRBJ2-7; TRBD1 aligns across 10 bases. Trimming took 3 bases from V and 6 from J; bases not matched to a gene: 14. Germline CDR1 MGHRA, CDR2 YSYEKL. CDR3 length equals 17 residues. CDR3 in DNA: TGCGCCAGCAGCCAGCGCCTGGCCGGGACAGGGGTTCTCGAGCAGTACTTC. Its protein is CASSQRLAGTGVLEQYF.

This clone was recorded only once. This chain joins TRBV6-6 and TRBJ2-1; no clear D gene. The V and J ends lost 4 bases and 2 bases respectively, with 9 bases between them. The germline V gene has CDR1 MNHNY and CDR2 SVGAGI (reference sequence). This CDR3 comprises 14 residues. CDR3 region: CASSSRDTYNEQFF. The CDR3 DNA reads TGTGCCAGCAGTTCCCGTGATACCTACAATGAGCAGTTCTTC.

The V call is TRBV11-2, the J call TRBJ2-1; no clear D. The germline CDR1 and CDR2 sequences are SGHAT and FQNNGV. Trimming took off 0 bases at V and 6 bases at J, with 12 bases between the two ends. The CDR3 runs 15 residues. CDR3 in amino acids: CASSLDIYHINEQFF. The CDR3 DNA sequence: TGTGCCAGCAGCTTAGATATTTACCATATCAATGAGCAGTTCTTC.

The chain has TRBV11-2 and TRBJ2-5, with D unresolved. This CDR3 spans 12 amino acids. V was shortened by 4 bases and J by 10 bases, with 13 bases between the two germline ends. Looked up from germline, CDR1 is SGHAT and CDR2 is FQNNGV. DNA of the CDR3: TGTGCCAGCAGCTCGAGAACGGCGGACCAGTACTTC. Protein: CASSSRTADQYF.

The chain uses TRBV16 and TRBJ2-1, with 13 bases fitting TRBD2. Trimming took 4 bases from V and 8 from J; bases not matched to a gene: 8. The CDR3 covers 16 residues. Germline loops: CDR1 KGHSY, CDR2 FQNENV. The CDR3 loop is CASSLPTSGRHDEQFF. The CDR3, as DNA: TGTGCCAGCAGCCTACCGACTAGCGGGAGGCACGATGAGCAGTTCTTC.

The gene calls are TRBV4-1 and TRBJ1-3, with D hard to call. V lost 1 base, J lost 9 bases, and 10 bases lay in between. CDR3 size: 13 residues. Germline assignment: CDR1 MGHRA and CDR2 YSYEKL. The CDR3 coding sequence is TGCGCCAGCAGCCAAGCCTTGGAGGGCACCATATATTTT. It translates to CASSQALEGTIYF.